This TCR beta chain emerged from a study of blood T cell repertoires in COVID-19 (dated by TCRdb to 2020 to 2021). Concerning the study at large: The collaborator samples originated in the United States, Italy and Spain and spanned the acute and convalescent phases of COVID-19. Samples were obtained from the ongoing ImmuneRACE study (first 160 participants) and from 1,254 subjects provided by 6 global collaborators. The repertoires were released in a freely available public database meant as a resource for research on the immune response to SARS-CoV-2. Deeply sampled blood TCRbeta repertoires from subjects exposed to, actively infected with, or recovered from COVID-19 were included in the dataset. Sample metadata almost always included a de-identified subject ID, COVID-19 status, age in years and sex. The prospective study material was composed of cDNA or gDNA derived from T cells, B-cell-depleted T cells, or PBMCs. Where HLA class I and class II types were available, the types were taken from metadata supplied by the sample provider, not from assay-based typing. General findings and caveats noted by the study authors: The quantity of clinical and demographic metadata differed by source and by participant and was supplied without curation.

Remarks on this clone: Its cognate antigen has yet to be identified. Base qualities are missing; no much larger clone stands one base away.

TCRbeta CDR3 regions were amplified from genomic DNA by means of the immunoSEQ Assay, a bias-controlled multiplex PCR. Per the original workflow: The number of nucleated cells in each sample was estimated by amplification of reference gene primers within the assay. To quantify the absolute abundance of each unique TCRbeta CDR3 rearrangement, sequence reads were collapsed and filtered. Productive Simpson clonality was computed per sample as the square root of Simpson's diversity index over productive rearrangements. TCRdb carries this immuneACCESS record with in-frame sequences only. Its versions omit some clonotypes, under half of them owing to an unresolved V gene in the studies checked, with the rest unexplained. The D gene and trimming were derived from the DNA, and the V and J assignments and clone size from that table. Recorded for this sample are some 96,000 clones; approximately 93% of them occurred a single time. The ten largest clones represent 2.1% of the sample.

Trimming costs V 9 bases and J 6 bases, and their ends lie 15 bases apart. Reading from cysteine to phenylalanine, the CDR3 counts 14 amino acids. Solely the CDR3 DNA is kept, with 42 bases framed from the first base. The germline V gene sets CDR1 to LGHNT and CDR2 to FRNRAP. Each collaborating institution followed its own protocols to collect whole blood in K2EDTA tubes. For TCRbeta analysis, collaborators shipped samples as frozen whole blood, isolated PBMCs, or DNA extracted from either of those sample types. The sample taken for sequencing was peripheral blood. This clonotype was obtained from a man aged 45 to 65 with active COVID-19. The sequence links TRBV12-5 to TRBJ2-6, and possibly TRBD2, on 5 matching bases. The base sequence is TGTGCTAGCGGGATGGGAGACCTGGCCAACGTCCTGACTTTC. The translation is CASGMGDLANVLTF.